This is a list of T cell receptor beta chains from one sample in a study of Ad26.COV2.S vaccination and SARS-CoV-2 variants. TCRdb keeps only in-frame clones here, not all; method: immunoSEQ multiplex PCR. The sample carries some 180,000 clones, around 85% recorded once. Here the sequenced sample was peripheral blood, taken after recovery from COVID-19. The receptor set was obtained from a human donor who had recovered from COVID-19. The CDR3 runs from the conserved cysteine through the conserved F or W. Fields, in order: CDR3 protein, CDR3 DNA, clone size, J gene, V gene, CDR3 length, D gene. The D gene is left open where the match is weak. Some rows have no size entry. The others give once, few or many, or a class for an expanded clone.

CDR3aa: CASSFRDSEDEQYF
CDR3nt: TGTGCCAGCAGCTTCAGGGACAGTGAGGACGAGCAGTACTTC
abundance: NA
j_gene: TRBJ2-7
v_gene: TRBV7-2
len: 14
d_gene: TRBD1

CDR3aa: CAWSPGQGYEQYF
CDR3nt: TGTGCCTGGAGTCCGGGACAGGGTTACGAGCAGTACTTC
abundance: few
j_gene: TRBJ2-7
v_gene: TRBV30
len: 13
d_gene: TRBD1

CDR3aa: CASSLPSGGSETQYF
CDR3nt: TGTGCCAGCAGCTTACCTAGCGGGGGAAGTGAGACCCAGTACTTC
abundance: NA
j_gene: TRBJ2-5
v_gene: TRBV7-6
len: 15
d_gene: TRBD2

CDR3aa: CATSDVAGDTQYF
CDR3nt: TGTGCCACCAGTGATGTGGCTGGGGATACGCAGTATTTT
abundance: once
j_gene: TRBJ2-3
v_gene: TRBV24-1
len: 13
d_gene: NA

CDR3aa: CASSLGGQGSSPLHF
CDR3nt: TGCGCCAGCAGCTTGGGAGGACAGGGATCTTCACCCCTCCACTTT
abundance: NA
j_gene: TRBJ1-6
v_gene: TRBV5-1
len: 15
d_gene: TRBD1

CDR3aa: CASSLEGAGDTQYF
CDR3nt: TGCGCCAGCAGCTTGGAGGGGGCAGGGGATACGCAGTATTTT
abundance: NA
j_gene: TRBJ2-3
v_gene: TRBV5-1
len: 14
d_gene: TRBD1

CDR3aa: CASSYSPGQPQHF
CDR3nt: TGTGCCAGCAGTTACTCCCCGGGACAGCCCCAGCATTTT
abundance: NA
j_gene: TRBJ1-5
v_gene: TRBV6-5
len: 13
d_gene: NA

CDR3aa: CASSLAGLHGYTF
CDR3nt: TGTGCCAGCAGCTTAGCGGGACTCCATGGCTACACCTTC
abundance: NA
j_gene: TRBJ1-2
v_gene: TRBV7-9
len: 13
d_gene: NA

CDR3aa: CASSPVPGQGTYGYTF
CDR3nt: TGTGCCAGCAGCCCAGTCCCGGGACAGGGAACCTATGGCTACACCTTC
abundance: NA
j_gene: TRBJ1-2
v_gene: TRBV5-5
len: 16
d_gene: TRBD1

CDR3aa: CASASQLAVTDTQYF
CDR3nt: TGTGCCAGTGCATCCCAACTAGCGGTCACAGATACGCAGTATTTT
abundance: once
j_gene: TRBJ2-3
v_gene: TRBV7-2
len: 15
d_gene: TRBD2

CDR3aa: CASSSAPVVAGELFF
CDR3nt: TGTGCCAGCAGCTCGGCGCCAGTCGTCGCCGGGGAGCTGTTTTTT
abundance: NA
j_gene: TRBJ2-2
v_gene: TRBV7-9
len: 15
d_gene: NA

CDR3aa: CASSLNTGELFF
CDR3nt: TGTGCCAGCAGTCTCAACACCGGGGAGCTGTTTTTT
abundance: NA
j_gene: TRBJ2-2
v_gene: TRBV12-3/TRBV12-4
len: 12
d_gene: NA

CDR3aa: CASSTGGGKNGYTF
CDR3nt: TGTGCCAGTAGCACAGGGGGCGGTAAGAATGGCTACACCTTC
abundance: NA
j_gene: TRBJ1-2
v_gene: TRBV27
len: 14
d_gene: TRBD1

CDR3aa: CSASGHLNTEAFF
CDR3nt: TGCAGCGCTTCTGGACACTTGAACACTGAAGCTTTCTTT
abundance: few
j_gene: TRBJ1-1
v_gene: TRBV29-1
len: 13
d_gene: NA

CDR3aa: CASSIGSTEAFF
CDR3nt: TGTGCCAGTAGTATAGGGAGCACTGAAGCTTTCTTT
abundance: NA
j_gene: TRBJ1-1
v_gene: TRBV19
len: 12
d_gene: NA

CDR3aa: CAGTQGEGTEAFF
CDR3nt: TGTGCCGGTACACAGGGGGAGGGCACTGAAGCTTTCTTT
abundance: NA
j_gene: TRBJ1-1
v_gene: TRBV2
len: 13
d_gene: TRBD1

CDR3aa: CASSPSEGRTDTQYF
CDR3nt: TGTGCCAGCAGCCCAAGCGAGGGCCGGACAGATACGCAGTATTTT
abundance: NA
j_gene: TRBJ2-3
v_gene: TRBV9
len: 15
d_gene: NA

CDR3aa: CAISESSGGGPETQYF
CDR3nt: TGTGCCATCAGTGAGTCGTCGGGGGGGGGCCCAGAGACCCAGTACTTC
abundance: NA
j_gene: TRBJ2-5
v_gene: TRBV10-3
len: 16
d_gene: TRBD2

CDR3aa: CASSPRLADEQYF
CDR3nt: TGTGCCAGCAGTCCTAGACTAGCTGACGAGCAGTACTTC
abundance: NA
j_gene: TRBJ2-7
v_gene: TRBV6-5
len: 13
d_gene: TRBD2